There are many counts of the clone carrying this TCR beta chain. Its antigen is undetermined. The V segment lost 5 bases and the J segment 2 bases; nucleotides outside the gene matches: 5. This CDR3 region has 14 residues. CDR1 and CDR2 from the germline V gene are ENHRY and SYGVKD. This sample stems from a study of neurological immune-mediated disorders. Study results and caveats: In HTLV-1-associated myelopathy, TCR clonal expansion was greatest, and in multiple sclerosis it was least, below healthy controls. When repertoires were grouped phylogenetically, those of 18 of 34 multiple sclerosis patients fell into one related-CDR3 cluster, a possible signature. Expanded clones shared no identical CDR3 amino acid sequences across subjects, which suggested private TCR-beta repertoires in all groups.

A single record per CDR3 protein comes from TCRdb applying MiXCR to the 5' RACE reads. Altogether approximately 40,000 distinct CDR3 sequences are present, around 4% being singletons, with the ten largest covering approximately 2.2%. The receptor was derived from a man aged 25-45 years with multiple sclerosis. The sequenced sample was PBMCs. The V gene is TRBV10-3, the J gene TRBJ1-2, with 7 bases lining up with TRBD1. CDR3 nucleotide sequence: TGTGCCATCAGTCAAGACAGGGACAACTATGGCTACACCTTC. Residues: CAISQDRDNYGYTF.